This T cell receptor (beta chain) was recovered during a study of beta chain features in type 1 diabetes. In the study overall: Examined across all samples were roughly 110,000,000 sorted cells.

CD45RO/CCR7/CD25/CD127/CD95/CD27 sorting isolated CD4+ naive, central memory, regulatory and stem cell-like memory cells. In all sorted populations, purity surpassed 95%. This CDR3 has 16 residues. The V gene end was trimmed by 6 bases and the J gene end by 3 bases; junction bases not matched to a gene: 13. Germline loops: CDR1 KGHSH, CDR2 LQKENI. Overall study results and limits: Fewer junction insertions and more nucleotide deletions appeared in type 1 diabetes patients. Moderately but significantly shorter TCRB CDR3s were found in Type 1 diabetes patients in all four CD4+ subsets.

Reverse transcription of all isolated RNA meant that expressed TCRB transcripts were sequenced. The assay was immunoSEQ multiplex PCR, and TCRdb's table has in-frame clones only and misses some. Among a few hundred thousand clones listed, roughly 17% were seen once. This clone was found once. Its specificity is unknown. The sequenced material came from naive CD4+ T cells from blood. The J gene is TRBJ2-7, the V gene TRBV18; TRBD1 aligns across 8 bases. The receptor comes from a man aged 25-45 years with type 1 diabetes. As DNA, the CDR3 is TGTGCCAGCTCGCCTAAATGGACAGGGTTATACTACGAGCAGTACTTC. It is translated as CASSPKWTGLYYEQYF.